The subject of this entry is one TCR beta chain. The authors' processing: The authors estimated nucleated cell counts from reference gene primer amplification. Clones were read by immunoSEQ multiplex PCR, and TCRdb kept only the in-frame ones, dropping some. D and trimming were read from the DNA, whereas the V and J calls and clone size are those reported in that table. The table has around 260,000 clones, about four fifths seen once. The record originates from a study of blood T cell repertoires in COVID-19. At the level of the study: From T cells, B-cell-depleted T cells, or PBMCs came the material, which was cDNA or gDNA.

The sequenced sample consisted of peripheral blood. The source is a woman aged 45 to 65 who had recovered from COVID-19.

As DNA, the CDR3 is TGCGCCAGCAACCGGGGGGCTAGTGGATCGGATACGCAGTATTTT. Amino acids: CASNRGASGSDTQYF. The rearrangement links TRBV5-1 to TRBJ2-3, with D perhaps TRBD2 (7 bases). CDR1 and CDR2 from the germline V gene are SGHRS and YFSETQ. CDR3 length equals 15 residues. The ends were cut back, 6 bases at V and 6 bases at J, with 20 bases in the middle.